These T cell receptor beta chains were read from a single sample in a study of blood T cell repertoires in COVID-19. Repertoires were generated with immunoSEQ multiplex PCR, while TCRdb's copy carries only in-frame clones and drops some. Here the sample spans about 260,000 clones, roughly 88% being singletons. What was sequenced was PBMCs or T cells enriched from blood (not recorded which). Receptors were obtained from a woman aged 40-49 years who had been exposed to COVID-19. Each CDR3 is given with its conserved first and last residue. Clone size is shown for a subset of rows, as once, few, many or a class of expanded clone.

clone_size: .
j_call: TRBJ2-1
v_call: TRBV28
cdr3_aa: CASSNQLAGGWNEQFF

clone_size: .
j_call: TRBJ2-7
v_call: TRBV7-8
cdr3_aa: CASSLAQGALMYEQYF

clone_size: .
j_call: TRBJ1-1
v_call: TRBV30
cdr3_aa: CAWVDRGGFLGTEAFF

clone_size: .
j_call: TRBJ1-4
v_call: TRBV9
cdr3_aa: CASSEGTGGVTNEKLFF

clone_size: .
j_call: TRBJ1-2
v_call: TRBV29-1
cdr3_aa: CSVVPGTGVFYGYTF

clone_size: .
j_call: TRBJ1-1
v_call: TRBV12-3/TRBV12-4
cdr3_aa: CASSLGRIEAFF

clone_size: once
j_call: TRBJ2-3
v_call: TRBV5-4
cdr3_aa: CASSLGLGLSTDTQYF

clone_size: .
j_call: TRBJ2-3
v_call: TRBV12-3/TRBV12-4
cdr3_aa: CASMRVGDTQYF

clone_size: .
j_call: TRBJ2-1
v_call: TRBV3-1/TRBV3-2
cdr3_aa: CASSQDAGRLYNEQFF

clone_size: .
j_call: TRBJ1-2
v_call: TRBV6-5
cdr3_aa: CASSFTEGANALGYTF

clone_size: .
j_call: TRBJ2-7
v_call: TRBV7-2
cdr3_aa: CASSLKPPGTGAYEQYF

clone_size: .
j_call: TRBJ2-5
v_call: TRBV7-2
cdr3_aa: CASSFDGTSGQETQYF

clone_size: .
j_call: TRBJ1-2
v_call: TRBV7-2
cdr3_aa: CASSSPNTNYGYTF

clone_size: .
j_call: TRBJ1-3
v_call: TRBV19
cdr3_aa: CASSMGTAGNTIYF

clone_size: .
j_call: TRBJ2-6
v_call: TRBV7-9
cdr3_aa: CASSSLTGLSGANVLTF

clone_size: .
j_call: TRBJ1-5
v_call: TRBV18
cdr3_aa: CASSPSYSTWSQHF

clone_size: few
j_call: TRBJ1-2
v_call: TRBV28
cdr3_aa: CASSLSLPTGGSGYTF

clone_size: .
j_call: TRBJ2-2
v_call: TRBV2
cdr3_aa: CASQAQGTVTGELFF

clone_size: .
j_call: TRBJ1-2
v_call: TRBV24-1
cdr3_aa: CATSRTGVNYGYTF

clone_size: .
j_call: TRBJ2-1
v_call: TRBV7-3
cdr3_aa: CASSPGVGGEKNEQFF

clone_size: .
j_call: TRBJ2-7
v_call: TRBV4-1
cdr3_aa: CASSQEATDFGEQYF

clone_size: once
j_call: TRBJ1-1
v_call: TRBV28
cdr3_aa: CASSSTGRAEAFF